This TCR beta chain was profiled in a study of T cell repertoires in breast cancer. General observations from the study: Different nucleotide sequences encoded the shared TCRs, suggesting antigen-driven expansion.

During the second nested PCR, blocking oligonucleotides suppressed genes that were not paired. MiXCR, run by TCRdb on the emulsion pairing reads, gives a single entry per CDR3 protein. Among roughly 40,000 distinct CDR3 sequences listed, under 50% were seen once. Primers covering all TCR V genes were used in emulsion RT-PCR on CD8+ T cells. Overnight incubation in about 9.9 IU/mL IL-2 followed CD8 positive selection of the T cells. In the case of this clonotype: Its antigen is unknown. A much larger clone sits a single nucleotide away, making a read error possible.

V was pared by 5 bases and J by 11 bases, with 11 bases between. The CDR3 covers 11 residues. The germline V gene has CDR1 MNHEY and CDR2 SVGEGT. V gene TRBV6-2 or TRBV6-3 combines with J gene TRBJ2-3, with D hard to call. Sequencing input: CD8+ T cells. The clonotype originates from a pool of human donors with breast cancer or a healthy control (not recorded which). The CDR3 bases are TGTGCCAGCAGTGAATCGATACAGCAGTATTTT. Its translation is CASSESIQQYF.